This is a list of T cell receptor beta chains from one sample in a study of shared clonotypes between healthy human individuals. Libraries were prepared by immunoSEQ multiplex PCR; TCRdb keeps only in-frame clonotypes and omits some of them. The table lists approximately 320,000 clones, 87% of them singletons. Sequencing was done on a sample of memory CD8+ T cells sorted from blood. Every receptor here comes from a man younger than 35 in good health. CDR3s include the opening cysteine and the closing phenylalanine or tryptophan. D genes are given only for firm matches. The size of a clone is reported for some rows only, either as once, few or many, or as a class for expanded clones.

j_call,v_call,clone_size,d_call,cdr3_aa,cdr3_nt
TRBJ1-2,TRBV6-5,once,-,CASSYGGTDGYTF,TGTGCCAGCAGTTACGGGGGGACGGATGGCTACACCTTC
TRBJ2-7,TRBV19,-,TRBD2,CASSGTSASYEQYF,TGTGCCAGTAGCGGGACTAGCGCTTCCTACGAGCAGTACTTC
TRBJ2-1,TRBV7-9,-,TRBD1,CASSLAQGQGVEQFF,TGTGCCAGCAGCTTAGCTCAGGGACAGGGGGTTGAGCAGTTCTTC
TRBJ1-3,TRBV29-1,-,-,CSGRIDGNTIYF,TGCAGCGGAAGGATAGATGGAAACACCATATATTTT
TRBJ1-2,TRBV5-4,-,-,CASSLGGLDGYTF,TGTGCCAGCAGCTTGGGGGGGCTGGATGGCTACACCTTC
TRBJ2-1,TRBV6-5,-,TRBD2,CASSYALAGTYNEQFF,TGTGCCAGCAGTTACGCGCTAGCGGGAACCTACAATGAGCAGTTCTTC
TRBJ2-7,TRBV2,-,-,CASSWVSEDPREQYF,TGTGCCAGCAGCTGGGTTAGCGAGGACCCACGCGAGCAGTACTTC
TRBJ2-1,TRBV29-1,-,-,CSVMVGSKSEQFF,TGCAGCGTTATGGTGGGATCGAAGAGTGAGCAGTTCTTC
TRBJ2-5,TRBV29-1,-,TRBD2,CSGRVGGGKETQYF,TGCAGCGGCCGGGTAGGCGGGGGAAAAGAGACCCAGTACTTC
TRBJ2-7,TRBV25-1,-,TRBD2,CASSDNRAGAFSYEQYF,TGTGCCAGCAGTGACAACCGAGCGGGGGCCTTCTCCTACGAGCAGTACTTC
TRBJ2-5,TRBV6-5,once,TRBD1,CASSSWTGIETQYF,TGTGCCAGCAGCTCATGGACAGGGATAGAGACCCAGTACTTC
TRBJ1-5,TRBV7-9,-,TRBD1,CASSHSTGGRNQPQHF,TGTGCCAGCAGCCACTCGACAGGGGGCAGGAATCAGCCCCAGCATTTT
TRBJ2-7,TRBV5-6,-,-,CASSLGLVTEQYF,TGTGCCAGCAGCTTGGGACTAGTTACCGAGCAGTACTTC
TRBJ1-2,TRBV7-9,-,-,CASSSRDNGADTF,TGTGCCAGCAGCTCCCGGGACAATGGGGCTGACACCTTC
TRBJ1-6,TRBV27,-,-,CASGMISYNSPLHF,TGTGCCAGCGGTATGATCTCCTATAATTCACCCCTCCACTTT
TRBJ2-2,TRBV4-2,-,TRBD2,CASRDPPSGSTTGELFF,TGTGCCAGCAGAGACCCTCCTAGCGGGAGTACCACCGGGGAGCTGTTTTTT
TRBJ2-7,TRBV28,-,TRBD1,CASSPTGQGNHEQYF,TGTGCCAGCAGTCCCACGGGACAGGGGAACCACGAGCAGTACTTC
TRBJ1-5,TRBV6-6,once,-,CASSYSAAFQPQHF,TGTGCCAGCAGTTACTCAGCGGCTTTTCAGCCCCAGCATTTT
TRBJ2-2,TRBV6-5,-,-,CASSFEGTGELFF,TGTGCCAGCAGTTTTGAGGGGACCGGGGAGCTGTTTTTT
TRBJ2-3,TRBV5-4,-,TRBD2,CASSLPKTGTSADTQYF,TGTGCCAGCAGCTTACCTAAGACCGGGACTAGCGCTGATACGCAGTATTTT
TRBJ1-1,TRBV2,-,-,CASSERQSNTEAFF,TGTGCCAGCAGTGAGCGGCAGTCGAACACTGAAGCTTTCTTT
TRBJ2-7,TRBV18,once,TRBD1,CASSSFPGQGKGEQYF,TGTGCCAGCTCATCATTCCCGGGACAGGGTAAGGGCGAGCAGTACTTC
TRBJ2-7,TRBV28,-,-,CASSLNPLYEQYF,TGTGCCAGCAGCCTCAATCCCCTCTACGAGCAGTACTTC
TRBJ1-1,TRBV2,-,-,CASSDRDIVDTEAFF,TGTGCCAGCAGTGACAGGGATATCGTCGATACTGAAGCTTTCTTT
TRBJ1-1,TRBV15,-,-,CATSNHRVQNTEAFF,TGTGCCACCAGCAACCACAGGGTCCAGAACACTGAAGCTTTCTTT
TRBJ2-7,TRBV4-3,-,-,CASSPYPRSSYEQYF,TGCGCCAGCAGCCCATACCCCCGGAGCTCCTACGAGCAGTACTTC
TRBJ1-2,TRBV4-1,-,TRBD1,CASSQLLQGDYGYTF,TGCGCCAGCAGCCAGCTCTTGCAGGGGGATTATGGCTACACCTTC
TRBJ2-7,TRBV7-9,-,-,CASSPVGFYEQYF,TGTGCCAGCAGCCCTGTGGGTTTCTACGAGCAGTACTTC
TRBJ2-3,TRBV6-5,-,-,CASTENSLSTDTQYF,TGTGCCAGCACCGAAAACAGTCTTAGCACAGATACGCAGTATTTT
TRBJ1-3,TRBV9,-,-,CASSGDSGNTIYF,TGTGCCAGCAGCGGGGACTCTGGAAACACCATATATTTT
TRBJ2-7,TRBV6-1,-,-,CASSVQTGLYEQYF,TGTGCCAGCAGTGTCCAAACAGGCTTATACGAGCAGTACTTC
TRBJ2-7,TRBV5-6,-,-,CASSLERSYEQYF,TGTGCCAGCAGTCTGGAGAGGTCCTACGAGCAGTACTTC
TRBJ1-1,TRBV21-1,-,-,CASSERQAVNTEAFF,TGTGCCAGCAGCGAAAGACAGGCCGTAAACACTGAAGCTTTCTTT
TRBJ1-1,TRBV7-9,-,-,CASSLVGGQENTEAFF,TGTGCCAGCAGCTTAGTCGGTGGTCAGGAGAACACTGAAGCTTTCTTT
TRBJ2-3,TRBV4-1,many,-,CASSQEKSRASSTDTQYF,TGCGCCAGCAGCCAAGAAAAGTCCAGGGCCTCTAGCACAGATACGCAGTATTTT
TRBJ2-7,TRBV4-3,-,TRBD2,CASSQGTSGNYEQYF,TGCGCCAGCAGCCAGGGGACTAGCGGGAACTACGAGCAGTACTTC
TRBJ1-1,TRBV2,once,-,CASRENTEAFF,TGTGCCAGCAGGGAGAACACTGAAGCTTTCTTT
TRBJ2-2,TRBV7-3,-,TRBD2,CASSLISGYTGELFF,TGTGCCAGCAGCTTAATTAGCGGGTACACCGGGGAGCTGTTTTTT
TRBJ2-1,TRBV5-4,-,-,CASSSRDFMNEQFF,TGTGCCAGCAGCTCCCGGGACTTCATGAATGAGCAGTTCTTC
TRBJ1-5,TRBV7-9,-,TRBD1,CASSSSLGTGGNQPQHF,TGTGCCAGCAGCTCGTCCCTCGGGACAGGGGGCAATCAGCCCCAGCATTTT
TRBJ2-5,TRBV5-4,-,TRBD1,CASSLEFDREETQYF,TGTGCCAGCAGCTTGGAGTTTGACAGGGAGGAGACCCAGTACTTC
TRBJ1-1,TRBV5-6,-,-,CASSSERVPHTEAFF,TGTGCCAGCAGCTCCGAGAGGGTCCCCCACACTGAAGCTTTCTTT
TRBJ1-6,TRBV27,-,-,CASTLGGAGAPLHF,TGTGCCAGCACCCTAGGGGGAGCGGGAGCGCCCCTCCACTTT
TRBJ1-2,TRBV28,-,-,CASRFGGGYTF,TGTGCCAGCAGATTCGGAGGAGGCTACACCTTC
TRBJ2-7,TRBV4-3,-,-,CASSLSGRGTYEQYF,TGCGCCAGCAGCCTCTCTGGGCGGGGAACCTACGAGCAGTACTTC
TRBJ2-3,TRBV27,-,-,CASRQAGYTDTQYF,TGTGCCAGCAGGCAAGCGGGTTACACAGATACGCAGTATTTT
TRBJ2-1,TRBV29-1,-,TRBD1,CSVAPGTGNNEQFF,TGCAGCGTCGCCCCCGGGACAGGGAACAATGAGCAGTTCTTC
TRBJ2-5,TRBV7-8,-,TRBD2,CASSTRLAGSEGTQYF,TGTGCCAGCAGCACCCGACTAGCGGGAAGCGAGGGGACCCAGTACTTC
TRBJ1-6,TRBV27,-,TRBD1,CASSSNTGGFLNSPLHF,TGTGCCAGCAGTTCCAATACAGGGGGCTTCCTGAATTCACCCCTCCACTTT
TRBJ1-1,TRBV5-6,-,-,CASSLAWGEDGAFF,TGTGCCAGCAGCTTGGCGTGGGGGGAGGATGGAGCTTTCTTT
TRBJ2-7,TRBV25-1,-,TRBD1,CASSVGTGAYEQYF,TGTGCCAGCAGTGTGGGGACAGGGGCCTACGAGCAGTACTTC
TRBJ2-3,TRBV7-6,few,TRBD1,CASSLNRGPSDTQYF,TGTGCCAGCAGCTTAAACAGGGGGCCGTCAGATACGCAGTATTTT